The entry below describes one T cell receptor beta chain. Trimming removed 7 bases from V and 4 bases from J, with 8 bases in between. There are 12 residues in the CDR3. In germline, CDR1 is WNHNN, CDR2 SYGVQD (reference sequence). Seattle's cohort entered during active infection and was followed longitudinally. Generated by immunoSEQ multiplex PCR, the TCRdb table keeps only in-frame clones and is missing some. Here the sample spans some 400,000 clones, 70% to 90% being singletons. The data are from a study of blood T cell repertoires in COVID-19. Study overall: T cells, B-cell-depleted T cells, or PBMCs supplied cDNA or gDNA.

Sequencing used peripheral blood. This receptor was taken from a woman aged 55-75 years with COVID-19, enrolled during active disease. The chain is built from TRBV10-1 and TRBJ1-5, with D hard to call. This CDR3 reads CASIRGNQPQHF. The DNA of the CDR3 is TGCGCCAGCATTCGAGGGAATCAGCCCCAGCATTTT.